This TCR beta chain was identified during a study of blood T cell repertoires in COVID-19. The ends were cut back, 4 bases at V and 0 bases at J, with 7 bases in the middle. The length of the CDR3 is 13 residues. From germline, CDR1 is LNHDA and CDR2 SQIVND (reference sequence). Profiled with immunoSEQ multiplex PCR; TCRdb holds only in-frame clones, not every one. Among 200,000 to 300,000 clones listed, around 90% were seen once. Concerning this clone itself: Other DNA sequences from this sample encode an identical CDR3 as well.

The receptor comes from a man in his 60s who had recovered from COVID-19. The chain couples TRBV19 to TRBJ2-7; TRBD1 is a possible D gene (5 bases). Sequences were obtained from peripheral blood. This CDR3 reads CASSTTGSYEQYF. The CDR3 DNA is TGTGCCAGTAGTACCACAGGCTCCTACGAGCAGTACTTC.